One and the same sample provided the 13 T cell receptor beta chains below, sequenced in a study of blood T cell repertoires in COVID-19. Method: immunoSEQ multiplex PCR; TCRdb's copy keeps in-frame clones and lacks some. The table has some 380,000 clones, over 65% seen once. The sequencing sample was made of peripheral blood. Source of these receptors: a human donor with acute or convalescent COVID-19. The donor label of this sample is uncertain.

This chain joins TRBV3-1 (or the pseudogene TRBV3-2) and TRBJ1-2; D gene uncertain. Germline V gene lookup returns CDR1 LGHDT and CDR2 YNNKEL (reference sequence). The ends were cut back, 6 bases at V and 3 bases at J, with 17 bases in the middle. The CDR3 totals 15 residues. CDR3: CASRGIGFGDYGYTF. Written as DNA, the CDR3 is TGTGCCAGCAGGGGGATCGGCTTCGGGGACTATGGCTACACCTTC.

The chain links TRBV18 to TRBJ2-5; D may be TRBD2 (6 bases). Germline V gene sequence: CDR1 KGHSH, CDR2 LQKENI. Trimming stripped 0 bases from V and 2 bases from J, with 16 bases between. CDR3 size: 17 residues. The CDR3 region is CASSPPNAGLVQETQYF. The CDR3 bases are TGTGCCAGCTCACCACCGAACGCGGGACTCGTACAAGAGACCCAGTACTTC.

The genes are TRBV30 and TRBJ2-7; tentative D call: TRBD2 (6 bases). The CDR3 covers 13 residues. Trimming removed 1 base from V and 5 bases from J, with 12 bases in between. Germline CDR1 GTSNPN, CDR2 SVGIG (reference sequence). The CDR3 nucleotides are TGTGCCTGGAGTGCGGGAGACCTGAACGAGCAGTACTTC. This sequence encodes CAWSAGDLNEQYF.

DNA for the CDR3: TGTGCCAGCAGCTATGTCGCTGAAGCTTTCTTT. Residues: CASSYVAEAFF. V is TRBV7-2 and J is TRBJ1-1; D unclear. This CDR3 spans 11 amino acids. The V and J ends lost 4 bases and 6 bases respectively, with 6 bases between them. The germline CDR1 and CDR2 sequences are SGHTA and FQGNSA.

The DNA for the CDR3 is TGTGCCAGCAGCTCCGGACAGGCGAGGAACACTGAAGCTTTCTTT. Amino acid sequence: CASSSGQARNTEAFF. The chain recombines TRBV5-8 with TRBJ1-1; the match to TRBD1 covers 7 bases. Germline trimming cut 3 bases from V and 1 base from J; bases unmatched to any gene: 6. This CDR3 has 15 residues. Germline CDR1 reads SGHTS; CDR2 reads YDEGEE.

The J gene is TRBJ2-4, the V gene TRBV28; no clear D gene. The CDR3 runs 14 residues. Deletions cut 5 bases from V and 1 base from J, with 9 bases between. Germline-derived CDR1 and CDR2 are MDHEN and SYDVKM. As DNA, the CDR3 is TGTGCCAGCAGTATTCAACAGGCCAAAAACATTCAGTACTTC. It specifies CASSIQQAKNIQYF. The full variable domain, completed using reference TRBV28 and TRBJ2-4, is DVKVTQSSRYLVKRTGEKVFLECVQDMDHENMFWYRQDPGLGLRLIYFSYDVKMKEKGDIPEGYSVSREKKERFSLILESASTNQTSMYLCASSIQQAKNIQYFGAGTRLSVL.

CDR3 nucleotides: TGCGCCAGCAGCTTACAACAGCGGGGGGGCTCGACCGAGCAGTACTTC. The encoded protein is CASSLQQRGGSTEQYF. The rearrangement joins TRBV5-1 to TRBJ2-7; 10 bases agree with TRBD2. V gave up 2 bases and J gave up 6 bases; unmatched junction bases: 11. This CDR3 comprises 16 residues. Germline V lookup: CDR1 SGHRS, CDR2 YFSETQ.

This clone was seen a handful of times. V gene TRBV25-1 combines with J gene TRBJ1-6; D gene unclear. Germline V gene data show CDR1 as MGHDK and CDR2 as SYGVNS. This CDR3 has 14 amino acids. Trimming stripped 0 bases from V and 10 bases from J, with 10 bases between. CDR3 amino acids: CASSEYNRGSPLHF. CDR3 coding DNA: TGTGCCAGCAGTGAATATAACCGCGGGTCACCCCTCCACTTT.

The chain carries TRBV7-9 and TRBJ2-7; D gene uncertain. The germline gives CDR1 SEHNR, CDR2 FQNEAQ (reference sequence). The CDR3 covers 13 residues. The ends were cut back, 2 bases at V and 2 bases at J, with 7 bases in the middle. CDR3 nucleotides: TGTGCCAGCAGCTTACCCAGTACCTACGAGCAGTACTTC. This codes for CASSLPSTYEQYF. The whole variable domain, filled in from reference TRBV7-9 and TRBJ2-7, reads DTGVSQNPRHKITKRGQNVTFRCDPISEHNRLYWYRQTLGQGPEFLTYFQNEAQLEKSRLLSDRFSAERPKGSFSTLEIQRTEQGDSAMYLCASSLPSTYEQYFGPGTRLTVT.

This chain joins TRBV7-8 and TRBJ1-2; 8 bases line up with TRBD1. The CDR3 extends over 14 amino acids. V shed 5 bases and J 7 bases; nucleotides not matched to a gene: 9. CDR1 is SGHVS, CDR2 FQNEAQ, per germline. The CDR3 region is CASSEARGRGGYTF. CDR3 nucleotide sequence: TGTGCCAGCAGCGAGGCCAGGGGGCGCGGTGGCTACACCTTC. Together with reference TRBV7-8 and TRBJ1-2, the CDR3 gives the full variable domain: GAGVSQSPRYKVAKRGQDVALRCDPISGHVSLFWYQQALGQGPEFLTYFQNEAQLDKSGLPSDRFFAERPEGSVSTLKIQRTQQEDSAVYLCASSEARGRGGYTFGSGTRLTVV.

This chain connects TRBV2 to TRBJ2-2; perhaps TRBD2 as D (7 bases). Germline V gives CDR1 SNHLY, CDR2 FYNNEI. V shed 2 bases and J shed 8 bases, with 18 bases lying between them. The CDR3 has 16 amino acids. The CDR3, as DNA: TGTGCCAGCAGTGAAAAAGGGGGACTACCAAGTGGGGAGCTGTTTTTT. It is translated as CASSEKGGLPSGELFF.

The V and J genes are TRBV10-1 and TRBJ2-5; 8 nucleotides match TRBD1. The CDR3 has 14 residues. Germline assignment: CDR1 WNHNN and CDR2 SYGVQD (reference sequence). J was trimmed by 2 bases and V by 6 bases; bases with no gene match: 5. This CDR3 is CASSKTGEQETQYF. The CDR3 DNA reads TGCGCCAGCAGCAAGACAGGGGAACAAGAGACCCAGTACTTC.

To note about this clone: Other nucleotide sequences in the sample specify the same CDR3. The chain combines TRBV18 with TRBJ1-5; 8 bases map to TRBD1. This CDR3 has 15 amino acids. After removal of 3 bases from V and 2 bases from J, the junction contained 3 bases not matched to a gene. Germline V CDR1 and CDR2: KGHSH, LQKENI. In nucleotides, the CDR3 is TGTGCCAGCTCACCCGGGACAGGTGGCAATCAGCCCCAGCATTTT. It specifies CASSPGTGGNQPQHF.